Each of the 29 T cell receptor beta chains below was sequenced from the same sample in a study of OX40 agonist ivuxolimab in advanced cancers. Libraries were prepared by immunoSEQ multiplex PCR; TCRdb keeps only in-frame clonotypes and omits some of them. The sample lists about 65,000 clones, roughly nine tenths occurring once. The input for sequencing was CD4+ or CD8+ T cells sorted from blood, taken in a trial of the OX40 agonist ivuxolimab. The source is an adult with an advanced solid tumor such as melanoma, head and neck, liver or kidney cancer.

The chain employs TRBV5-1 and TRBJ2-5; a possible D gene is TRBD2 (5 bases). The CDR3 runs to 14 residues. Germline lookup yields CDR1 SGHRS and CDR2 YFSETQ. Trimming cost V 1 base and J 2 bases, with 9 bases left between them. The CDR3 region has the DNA TGCGCCAGCAGCTTGTCTCCGGGGCAAGAGACCCAGTACTTC. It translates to CASSLSPGQETQYF.

The CDR3 DNA reads as TGCATGGGAGCTTTCACAGATACGCAGTATTTT. As protein: CMGAFTDTQYF. This sequence joins TRBV20-1 and TRBJ2-3, with D tentatively TRBD2 (5 bases). There are 11 residues in the CDR3. The germline V gene encodes CDR1 DFQATT and CDR2 SNEGSKA (reference sequence).

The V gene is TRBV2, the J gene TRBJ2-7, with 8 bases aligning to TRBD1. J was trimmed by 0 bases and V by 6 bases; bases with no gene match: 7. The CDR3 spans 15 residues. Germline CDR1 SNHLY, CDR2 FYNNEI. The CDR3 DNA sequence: TGTGCCAGCAGCCCAGACAGGGGTACCTCCTACGAGCAGTACTTC. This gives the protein CASSPDRGTSYEQYF.

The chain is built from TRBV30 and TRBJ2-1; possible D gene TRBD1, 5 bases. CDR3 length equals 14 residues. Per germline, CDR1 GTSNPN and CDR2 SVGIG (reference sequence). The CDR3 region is CAQTKGPPYNEQFF. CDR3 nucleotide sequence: TGTGCTCAAACTAAGGGGCCCCCCTACAATGAGCAGTTCTTC.

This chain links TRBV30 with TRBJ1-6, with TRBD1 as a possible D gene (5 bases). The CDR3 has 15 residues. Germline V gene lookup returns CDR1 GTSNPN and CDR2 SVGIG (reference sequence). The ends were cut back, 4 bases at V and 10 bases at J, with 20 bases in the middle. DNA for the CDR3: TGTGCCTGGACCCGGGGGACCGCTGGTAGGTCACCCCTCCACTTT. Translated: CAWTRGTAGRSPLHF.

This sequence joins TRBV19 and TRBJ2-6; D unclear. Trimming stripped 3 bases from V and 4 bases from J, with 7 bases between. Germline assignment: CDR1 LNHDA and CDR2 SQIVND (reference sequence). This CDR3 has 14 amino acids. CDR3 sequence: CASSIRQGANVLTF. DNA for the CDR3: TGTGCCAGTAGTATTCGGCAAGGGGCCAACGTCCTGACTTTC. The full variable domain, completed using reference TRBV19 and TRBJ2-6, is DGGITQSPKYLFRKEGQNVTLSCEQNLNHDAMYWYRQDPGQGLRLIYYSQIVNDFQKGDIAEGYSVSREKKESFPLTVTSAQKNPTAFYLCASSIRQGANVLTFGAGSRLTVL.

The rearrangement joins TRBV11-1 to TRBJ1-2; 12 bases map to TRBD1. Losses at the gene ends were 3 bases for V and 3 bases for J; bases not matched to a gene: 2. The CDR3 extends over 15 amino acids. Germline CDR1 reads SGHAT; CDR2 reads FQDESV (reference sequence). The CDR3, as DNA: TGTGCCAGCAGCTTGGGACAGGGGGCTGACTATGGCTACACCTTC. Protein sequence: CASSLGQGADYGYTF. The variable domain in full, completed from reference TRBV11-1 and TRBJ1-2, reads EAEVAQSPRYKITEKSQAVAFWCDPISGHATLYWYRQILGQGPELLVQFQDESVVDDSQLPKDRFSAERLKGVDSTLKIQPAELGDSAMYLCASSLGQGADYGYTFGSGTRLTVV.

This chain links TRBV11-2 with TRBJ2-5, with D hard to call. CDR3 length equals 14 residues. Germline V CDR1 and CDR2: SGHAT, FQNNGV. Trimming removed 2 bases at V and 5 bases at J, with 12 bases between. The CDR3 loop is CASSLIAFSETQYF. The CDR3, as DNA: TGTGCCAGCAGCTTAATAGCTTTCTCCGAGACCCAGTACTTC.

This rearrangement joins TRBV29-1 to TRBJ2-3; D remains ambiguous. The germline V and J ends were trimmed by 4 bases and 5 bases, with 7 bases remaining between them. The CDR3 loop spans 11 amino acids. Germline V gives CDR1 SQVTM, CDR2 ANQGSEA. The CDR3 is CSVGKGDTQYF. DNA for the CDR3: TGCAGCGTTGGGAAAGGAGATACGCAGTATTTT.

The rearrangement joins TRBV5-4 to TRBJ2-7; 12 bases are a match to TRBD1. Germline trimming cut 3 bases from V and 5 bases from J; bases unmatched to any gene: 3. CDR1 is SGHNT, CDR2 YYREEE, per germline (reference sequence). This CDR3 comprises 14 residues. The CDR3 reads CASSWDRGLNEQYF. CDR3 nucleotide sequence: TGTGCCAGCAGCTGGGACAGGGGGCTGAACGAGCAGTACTTC.

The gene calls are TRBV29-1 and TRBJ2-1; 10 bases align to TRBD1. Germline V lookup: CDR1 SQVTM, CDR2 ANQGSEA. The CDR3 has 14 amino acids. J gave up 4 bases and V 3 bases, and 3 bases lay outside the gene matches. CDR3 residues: CSVEGQGTYNEQFF. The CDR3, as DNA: TGCAGCGTTGAGGGACAGGGGACTTACAATGAGCAGTTCTTC.

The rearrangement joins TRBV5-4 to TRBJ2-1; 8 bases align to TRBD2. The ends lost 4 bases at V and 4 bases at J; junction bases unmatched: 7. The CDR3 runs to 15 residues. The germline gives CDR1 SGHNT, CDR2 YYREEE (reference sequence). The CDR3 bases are TGTGCCAGCAGCCCCCTGGGCGGGGGGTACAATGAGCAGTTCTTC. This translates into CASSPLGGGYNEQFF.

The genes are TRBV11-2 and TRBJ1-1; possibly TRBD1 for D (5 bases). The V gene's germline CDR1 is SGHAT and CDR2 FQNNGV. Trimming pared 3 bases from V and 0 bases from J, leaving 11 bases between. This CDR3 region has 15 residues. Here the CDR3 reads CASSLRRGMNTEAFF. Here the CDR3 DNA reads TGTGCCAGCAGCTTGAGGAGGGGCATGAACACTGAAGCTTTCTTT.

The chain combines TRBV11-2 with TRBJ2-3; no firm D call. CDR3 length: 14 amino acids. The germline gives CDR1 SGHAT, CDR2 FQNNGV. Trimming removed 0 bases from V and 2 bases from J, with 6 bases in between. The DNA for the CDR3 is TGTGCCAGCAGCTTAGAGGGCATCACAGATACGCAGTATTTT. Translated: CASSLEGITDTQYF. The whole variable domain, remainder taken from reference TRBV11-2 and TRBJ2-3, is EAGVAQSPRYKIIEKRQSVAFWCNPISGHATLYWYQQILGQGPKLLIQFQNNGVVDDSQLPKDRFSAERLKGVDSTLKIQPAKLEDSAVYLCASSLEGITDTQYFGPGTRLTVL.

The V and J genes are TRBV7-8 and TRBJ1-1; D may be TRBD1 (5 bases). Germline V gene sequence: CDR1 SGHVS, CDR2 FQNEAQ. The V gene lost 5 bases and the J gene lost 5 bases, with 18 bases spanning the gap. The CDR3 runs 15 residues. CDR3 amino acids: CASSPIFRENTEAFF. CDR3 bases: TGTGCCAGCAGCCCCATCTTCAGGGAGAATACTGAAGCTTTCTTT.

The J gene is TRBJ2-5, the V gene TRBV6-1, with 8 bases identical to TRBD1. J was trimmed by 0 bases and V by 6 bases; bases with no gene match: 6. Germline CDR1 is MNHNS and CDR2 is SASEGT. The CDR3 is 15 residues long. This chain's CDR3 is CASRDRQGYQETQYF. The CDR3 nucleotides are TGTGCCAGCAGAGATCGACAGGGGTACCAAGAGACCCAGTACTTC.

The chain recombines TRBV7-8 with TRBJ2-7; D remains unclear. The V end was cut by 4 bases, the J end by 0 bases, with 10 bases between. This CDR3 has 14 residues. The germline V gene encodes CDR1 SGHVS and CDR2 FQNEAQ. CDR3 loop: CASSSRALSYEQYF. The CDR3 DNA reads TGTGCCAGCAGCTCTCGTGCGCTCTCCTACGAGCAGTACTTC.

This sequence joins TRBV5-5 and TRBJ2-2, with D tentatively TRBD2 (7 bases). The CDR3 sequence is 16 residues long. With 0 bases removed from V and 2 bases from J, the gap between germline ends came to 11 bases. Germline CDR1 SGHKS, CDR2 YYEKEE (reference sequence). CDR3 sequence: CASSLGPGGNTGELFF. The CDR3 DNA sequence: TGTGCCAGCAGCTTGGGGCCGGGGGGCAACACCGGGGAGCTGTTTTTT.

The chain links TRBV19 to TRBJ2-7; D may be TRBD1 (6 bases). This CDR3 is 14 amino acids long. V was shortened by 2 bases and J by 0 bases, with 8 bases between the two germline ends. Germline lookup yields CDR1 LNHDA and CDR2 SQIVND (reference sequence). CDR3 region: CASSIQGSSYEQYF. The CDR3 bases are TGTGCCAGTAGTATACAGGGGAGCTCCTACGAGCAGTACTTC.

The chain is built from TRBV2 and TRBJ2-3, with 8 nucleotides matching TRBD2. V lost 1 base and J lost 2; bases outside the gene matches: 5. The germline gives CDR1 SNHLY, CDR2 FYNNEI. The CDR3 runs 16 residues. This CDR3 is CASSEGGGGPTDTQYF. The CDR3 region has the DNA TGTGCCAGCAGTGAAGGCGGCGGGGGGCCCACAGATACGCAGTATTTT.

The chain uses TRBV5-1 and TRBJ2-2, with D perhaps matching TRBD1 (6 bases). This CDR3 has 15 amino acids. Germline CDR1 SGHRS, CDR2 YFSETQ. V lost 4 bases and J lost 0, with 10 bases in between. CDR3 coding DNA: TGCGCCAGCAGCGAGGGACACCCGAACACCGGGGAGCTGTTTTTT. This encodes CASSEGHPNTGELFF.

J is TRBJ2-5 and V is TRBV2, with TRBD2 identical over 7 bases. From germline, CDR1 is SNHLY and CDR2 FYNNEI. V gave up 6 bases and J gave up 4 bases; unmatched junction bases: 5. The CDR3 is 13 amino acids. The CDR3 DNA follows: TGTGCCAGCAGCGCGGGACTAATAGAGACCCAGTACTTC. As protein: CASSAGLIETQYF. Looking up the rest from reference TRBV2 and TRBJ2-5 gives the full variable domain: EPEVTQTPSHQVTQMGQEVILRCVPISNHLYFYWYRQILGQKVEFLVSFYNNEISEKSEIFDDQFSVERPDGSNFTLKIRSTKLEDSAMYFCASSAGLIETQYFGPGTRLLVL.

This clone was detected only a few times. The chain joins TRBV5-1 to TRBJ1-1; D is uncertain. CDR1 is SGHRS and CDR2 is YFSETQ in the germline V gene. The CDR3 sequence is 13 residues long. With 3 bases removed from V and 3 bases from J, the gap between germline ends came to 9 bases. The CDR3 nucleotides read TGCGCCAGCAGCTCGACGCTGGACACTGAAGCTTTCTTT. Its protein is CASSSTLDTEAFF.

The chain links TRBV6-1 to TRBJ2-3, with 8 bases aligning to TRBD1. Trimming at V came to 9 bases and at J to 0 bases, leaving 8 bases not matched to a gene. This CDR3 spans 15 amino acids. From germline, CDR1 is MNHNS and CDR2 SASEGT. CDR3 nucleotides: TGTGCCAGTAAAGCCCGGACAGGGAGCACAGATACGCAGTATTTT. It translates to CASKARTGSTDTQYF.

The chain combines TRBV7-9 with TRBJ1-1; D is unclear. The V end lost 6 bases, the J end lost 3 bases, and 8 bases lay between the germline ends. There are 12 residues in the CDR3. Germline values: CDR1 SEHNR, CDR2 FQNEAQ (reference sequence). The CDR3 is CASSPIDTEAFF. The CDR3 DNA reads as TGTGCCAGCAGTCCAATAGACACTGAAGCTTTCTTT.

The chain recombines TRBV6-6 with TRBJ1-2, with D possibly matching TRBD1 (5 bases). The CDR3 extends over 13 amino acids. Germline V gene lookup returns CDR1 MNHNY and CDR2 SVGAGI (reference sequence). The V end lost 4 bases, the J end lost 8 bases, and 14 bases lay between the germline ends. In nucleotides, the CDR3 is TGTGCCAGCAGTTTGGGACGGGCGTGGGGCTACACCTTC. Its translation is CASSLGRAWGYTF.

DNA of the CDR3: TGTGCCAGCAGCTTAGGACAGCCTATAACCTACGAGCAGTACTTC. It specifies CASSLGQPITYEQYF. The chain uses TRBV7-9 and TRBJ2-7; tentative D call: TRBD1 (5 bases). Germline V gives CDR1 SEHNR, CDR2 FQNEAQ (reference sequence). This CDR3 has 15 residues. With 1 base removed from V and 2 bases from J, the gap between germline ends came to 12 bases.

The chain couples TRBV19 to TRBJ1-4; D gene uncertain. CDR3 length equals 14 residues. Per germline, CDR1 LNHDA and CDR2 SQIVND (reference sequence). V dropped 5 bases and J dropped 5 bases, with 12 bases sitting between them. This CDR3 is CASSLGRANEKLFF. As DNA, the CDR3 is TGTGCCAGTAGTCTGGGGAGGGCGAATGAAAAACTGTTTTTT.

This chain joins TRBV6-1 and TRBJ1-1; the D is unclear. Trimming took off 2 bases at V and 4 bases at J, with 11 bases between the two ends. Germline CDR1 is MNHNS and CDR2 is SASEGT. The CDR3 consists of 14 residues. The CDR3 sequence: CASSESGWGTEAFF. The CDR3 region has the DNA TGTGCCAGCAGTGAATCAGGTTGGGGCACTGAAGCTTTCTTT.